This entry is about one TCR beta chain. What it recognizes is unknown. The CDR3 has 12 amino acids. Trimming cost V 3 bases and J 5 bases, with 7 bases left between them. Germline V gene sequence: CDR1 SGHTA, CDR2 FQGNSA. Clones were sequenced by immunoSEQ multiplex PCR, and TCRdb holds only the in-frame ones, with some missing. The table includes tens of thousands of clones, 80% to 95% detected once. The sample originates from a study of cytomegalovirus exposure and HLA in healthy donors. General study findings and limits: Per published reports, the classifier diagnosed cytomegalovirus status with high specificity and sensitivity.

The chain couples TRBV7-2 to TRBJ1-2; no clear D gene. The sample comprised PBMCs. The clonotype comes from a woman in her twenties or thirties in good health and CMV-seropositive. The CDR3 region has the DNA TGTGCCAGCAGCTTTTCCACTTATGGCTACACCTTC. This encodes CASSFSTYGYTF.